Each of the 5 T cell receptor beta chains below was sequenced from the same sample in a study of T cells in women clearing cervical HPV infection. TCRdb's copy holds only in-frame clones and misses some; the assay was immunoSEQ multiplex PCR. This sample contains fewer than 35,000 clones. Sequences were obtained from blood buffy coat. Every receptor here comes from a woman aged 18 to 75 with a cervical HPV16 infection that either progressed to CIN3+ or cleared (not recorded which).

Regarding this clone: The read falls 3 residues short of the CDR3 end, and the missing part is taken from the germline J gene. The V call is TRBV5-1, the J call TRBJ1-4; 9 positions agree with TRBD1. The junction had 7 bases not matched to a gene; V was cut back by 4 bases and J by 6 bases. The CDR3 covers 15 residues. Germline CDR1 and CDR2: SGHRS and YFSETQ. The CDR3 loop reads CASSTGDRDDEKLFF. The sequenced part of the CDR3 DNA is TGCGCCAGCAGCACGGGGGACAGGGATGATGAAAAA.

In regard to this clone: The read ends 3 residues shy of where the CDR3 ends; the end is completed using the germline J gene. V and J are TRBV11-3 and TRBJ2-1; D perhaps matches TRBD1 (6 bases). Germline values: CDR1 SGHNT, CDR2 YENEEA. V was shortened by 5 bases and J by 4 bases, with 15 bases between the two germline ends. The CDR3 covers 15 residues. CDR3 bases read: TGTGCCAGCAGCCGCAGGGGAGAGGGATACAATGAG. Its translation: CASSRRGEGYNE. The full CDR3 protein is CASSRRGEGYNEQFF. The entire variable domain, with the rest obtained from reference TRBV11-3 and TRBJ2-1, is as follows: EAGVVQSPRYKIIEKKQPVAFWCNPISGHNTLYWYLQNLGQGPELLIRYENEEAVDDSQLPKDRFSAERLKGVDSTLKIQPAELGDSAVYLCASSRRGEGYNEQFFGPGTRLTVL.

Remarks on this clone: The CDR3 extends 3 residues past the end of the read, so its final part is completed from the germline J gene. J is TRBJ2-3 and V is TRBV20-1; 9 nucleotides match TRBD2. Germline loops: CDR1 DFQATT, CDR2 SNEGSKA (reference sequence). CDR3 length: 13 residues. The V and J ends lost 5 bases and 2 bases, in that order; junction bases with no gene match: 2. This CDR3 reads CSAERGDTDTQYF. CDR3 bases read: TGCAGTGCTGAGCGGGGGGACACAGATACG.

Regarding this clone: The read terminates 3 residues before the CDR3 end, so the remaining end is supplied by the germline J gene. The genes are TRBV14 and TRBJ2-5; D is possibly TRBD1 (6 bases). V shed 5 bases and J shed 1 base, with 20 bases lying between them. This CDR3 is 17 amino acids long. From germline, CDR1 is SGHDN and CDR2 FVKESK. Partial CDR3 DNA: TGTGCCAGCAGCGAAACCGTCGTAAGGACAGCCCAAGAGACC. As protein: CASSETVVRTAQET. The full CDR3 reads CASSETVVRTAQETQYF.

Turning to this clone: The CDR3 end lies 3 residues beyond the end of the read and is filled in from the germline J gene. This chain links TRBV14 with TRBJ1-5; 7 nucleotides line up with TRBD1. CDR3 length equals 17 residues. V was clipped by 2 bases and J by 5 bases; unmatched bases: 12. Looked up from germline, CDR1 is SGHDN and CDR2 is FVKESK. CDR3 DNA (partial): TGTGCCAGCAGCCAACCCCCGACAGGGCCCCCTCATCAGCCC. Protein sequence: CASSQPPTGPPHQP. The CDR3, in full, reads CASSQPPTGPPHQPQHF. The whole variable domain, remainder taken from reference TRBV14 and TRBJ1-5, is EAGVTQFPSHSVIEKGQTVTLRCDPISGHDNLYWYRRVMGKEIKFLLHFVKESKQDESGMPNNRFLAERTGGTYSTLKVQPAELEDSGVYFCASSQPPTGPPHQPQHFGDGTRLSIL.